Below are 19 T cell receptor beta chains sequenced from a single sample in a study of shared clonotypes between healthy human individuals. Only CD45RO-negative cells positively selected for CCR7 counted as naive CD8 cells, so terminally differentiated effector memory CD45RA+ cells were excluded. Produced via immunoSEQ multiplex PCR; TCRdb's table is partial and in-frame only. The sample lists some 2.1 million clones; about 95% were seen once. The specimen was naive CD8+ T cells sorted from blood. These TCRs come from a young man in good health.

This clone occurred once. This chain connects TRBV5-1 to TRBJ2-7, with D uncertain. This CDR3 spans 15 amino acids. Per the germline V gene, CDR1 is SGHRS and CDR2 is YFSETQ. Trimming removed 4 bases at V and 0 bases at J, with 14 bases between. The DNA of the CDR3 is TGCGCCAGCAGCCCTGACGCGACCTTCTCCTACGAGCAGTACTTC. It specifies CASSPDATFSYEQYF.

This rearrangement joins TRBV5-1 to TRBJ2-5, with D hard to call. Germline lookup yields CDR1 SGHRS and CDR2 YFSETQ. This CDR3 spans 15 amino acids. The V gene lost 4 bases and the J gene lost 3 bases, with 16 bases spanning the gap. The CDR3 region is CASSPREQMEETQYF. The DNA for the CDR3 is TGCGCCAGCAGCCCCCGCGAGCAGATGGAAGAGACCCAGTACTTC.

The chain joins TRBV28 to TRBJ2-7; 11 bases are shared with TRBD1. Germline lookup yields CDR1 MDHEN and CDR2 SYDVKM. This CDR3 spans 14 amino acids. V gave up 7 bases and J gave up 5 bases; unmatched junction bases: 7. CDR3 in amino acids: CASTRTGGINEQYF. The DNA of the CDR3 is TGTGCCAGCACCCGGACAGGGGGCATCAACGAGCAGTACTTC.

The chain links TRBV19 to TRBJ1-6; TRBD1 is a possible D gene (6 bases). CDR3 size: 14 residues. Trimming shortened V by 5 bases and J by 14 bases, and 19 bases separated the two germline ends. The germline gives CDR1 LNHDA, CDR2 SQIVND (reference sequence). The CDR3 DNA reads TGTGCCAGTAGTTTTCCCGGGACATACGCGGCCCTCCACTTT. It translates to CASSFPGTYAALHF.

In DNA, the CDR3 is TGCGCCAGCAGCCAAGATAGGGGGACAGGGGATTATGGCTACACCTTC. Its translation: CASSQDRGTGDYGYTF. V usage is TRBV4-3 and J usage is TRBJ1-2; 10 bases are shared with TRBD1. With 0 bases clipped from V and 5 bases from J, the junction kept 6 bases outside the gene matches. CDR1 is LGHNA, CDR2 YSLEER, per germline. The CDR3 spans 16 residues.

DNA for the CDR3: TGTGCCAGCAGTCCGTCCGGGACAGGGGTGAACACTGAAGCTTTCTTT. This translates into CASSPSGTGVNTEAFF. This chain uses TRBV28 with TRBJ1-1; the match to TRBD1 covers 10 bases. CDR1 is MDHEN and CDR2 is SYDVKM in the germline V gene. The CDR3 has 16 amino acids. V shed 5 bases and J 0 bases; nucleotides not matched to a gene: 6.

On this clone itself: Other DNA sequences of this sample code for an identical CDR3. The CDR3 loop is CASSWAGTGELFF. The DNA of the CDR3 is TGTGCCAGCAGTTGGGCGGGCACCGGGGAGCTGTTTTTT. This chain uses TRBV28 with TRBJ2-2, with a tentative D call TRBD2 (5 bases). V dropped 4 bases and J dropped 4 bases, with 7 bases sitting between them. The CDR3 has 13 amino acids. CDR1 is MDHEN and CDR2 is SYDVKM in the germline V gene.

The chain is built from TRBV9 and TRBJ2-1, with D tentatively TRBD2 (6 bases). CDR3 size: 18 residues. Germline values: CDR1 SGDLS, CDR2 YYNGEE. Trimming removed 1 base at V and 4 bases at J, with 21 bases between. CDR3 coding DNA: TGTGCCAGCAGCGTATCGAGGGTAGCGGCCGCCCAATACAATGAGCAGTTCTTC. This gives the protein CASSVSRVAAAQYNEQFF.

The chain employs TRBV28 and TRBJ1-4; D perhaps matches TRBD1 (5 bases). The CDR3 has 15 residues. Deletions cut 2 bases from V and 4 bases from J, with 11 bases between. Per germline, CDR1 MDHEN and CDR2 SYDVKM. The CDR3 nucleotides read TGTGCCAGCAGTTTAATCGGGGCCTATAATGAAAAACTGTTTTTT. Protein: CASSLIGAYNEKLFF.

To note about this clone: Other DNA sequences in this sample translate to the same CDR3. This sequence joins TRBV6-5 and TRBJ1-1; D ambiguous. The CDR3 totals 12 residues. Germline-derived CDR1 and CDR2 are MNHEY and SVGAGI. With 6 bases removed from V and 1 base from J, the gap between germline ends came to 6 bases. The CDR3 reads CASRAGNTEAFF. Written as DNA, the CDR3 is TGTGCCAGCAGGGCTGGGAACACTGAAGCTTTCTTT.

CDR3: CASSDGTGGAYGYTF. The CDR3, as DNA: TGTGCCAGCAGTGACGGGACAGGGGGAGCCTATGGCTACACCTTC. The rearrangement uses TRBV6-4 and TRBJ1-2; 11 nucleotides match TRBD1. V lost 2 bases, J lost 4 bases, and 3 bases stayed unmatched. The CDR3 has 15 amino acids. CDR1 is MRHNA and CDR2 is SNTAGT in the germline V gene.

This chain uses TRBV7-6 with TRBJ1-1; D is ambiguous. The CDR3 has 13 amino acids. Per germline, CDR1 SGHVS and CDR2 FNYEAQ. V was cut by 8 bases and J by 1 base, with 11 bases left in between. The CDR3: CASQSGRNTEAFF. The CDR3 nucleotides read TGTGCCAGCCAAAGTGGGCGGAACACTGAAGCTTTCTTT.

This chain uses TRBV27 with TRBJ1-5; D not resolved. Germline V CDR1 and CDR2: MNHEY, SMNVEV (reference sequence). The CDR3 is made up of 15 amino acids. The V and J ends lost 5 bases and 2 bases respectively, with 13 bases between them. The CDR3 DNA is TGTGCCAGCAGTCTCTCGGACGGGGGCAATCAGCCCCAGCATTTT. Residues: CASSLSDGGNQPQHF.

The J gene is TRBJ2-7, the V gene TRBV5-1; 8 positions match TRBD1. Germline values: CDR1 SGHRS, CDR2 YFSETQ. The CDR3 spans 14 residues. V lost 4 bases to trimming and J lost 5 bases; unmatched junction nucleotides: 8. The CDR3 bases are TGCGCCAGCAGCCCGGGACAGGTGGTGGACGAGCAGTACTTC. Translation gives CASSPGQVVDEQYF.

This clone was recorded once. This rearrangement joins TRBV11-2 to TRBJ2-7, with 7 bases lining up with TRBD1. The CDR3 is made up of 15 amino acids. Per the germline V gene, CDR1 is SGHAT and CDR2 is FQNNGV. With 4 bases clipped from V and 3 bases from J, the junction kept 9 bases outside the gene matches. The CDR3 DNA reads TGTGCCAGCAGCTCACAGGGGTCGAGTCACTACGAGCAGTACTTC. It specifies CASSSQGSSHYEQYF.

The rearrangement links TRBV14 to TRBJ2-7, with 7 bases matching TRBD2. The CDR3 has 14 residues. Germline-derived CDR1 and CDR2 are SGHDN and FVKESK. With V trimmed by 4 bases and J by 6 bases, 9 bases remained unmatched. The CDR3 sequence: CASSPREVPGEQYF. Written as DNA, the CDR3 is TGTGCCAGCAGCCCCCGGGAGGTTCCGGGCGAGCAGTACTTC.

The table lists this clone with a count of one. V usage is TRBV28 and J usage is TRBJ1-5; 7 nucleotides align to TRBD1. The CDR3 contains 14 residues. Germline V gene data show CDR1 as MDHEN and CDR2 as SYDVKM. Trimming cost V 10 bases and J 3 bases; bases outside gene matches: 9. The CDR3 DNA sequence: TGTGCCACTGAAGGGACAGACAACAATCAGCCCCAGCATTTT. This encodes CATEGTDNNQPQHF.

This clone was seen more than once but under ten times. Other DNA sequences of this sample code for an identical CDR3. CDR3 in DNA: TGTGCCAGCAGTTACTCGGGGGCTGGGGCCAACGTCCTGACTTTC. It translates to CASSYSGAGANVLTF. The chain joins TRBV6-5 to TRBJ2-6; D might be TRBD1 or TRBD2, each matching 5 bases. Trimming took 0 bases from V and 2 from J, leaving 5 bases between them. The germline CDR1 and CDR2 sequences are MNHEY and SVGAGI. CDR3 length equals 15 residues.

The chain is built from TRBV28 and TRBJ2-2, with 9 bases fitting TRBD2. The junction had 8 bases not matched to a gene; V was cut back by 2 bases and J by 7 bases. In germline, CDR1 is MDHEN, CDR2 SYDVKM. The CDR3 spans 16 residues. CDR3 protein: CASSLTASGASGELFF. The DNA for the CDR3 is TGTGCCAGCAGTTTAACGGCTAGCGGGGCGAGCGGGGAGCTGTTTTTT.